This TCR beta chain was sequenced for a study of T cell repertoires in cytomegalovirus infection. MiXCR was run by TCRdb on the reads, yielding one entry per CDR3 protein. The sample lists around 200,000 distinct CDR3 sequences, around two fifths seen once, with roughly three fifths in the top ten. For this clonotype: What it recognizes is unknown.

CDR3 size: 12 residues. Germline V gene lookup returns CDR1 LNHDA and CDR2 SQIVND (reference sequence). Trimming took off 1 base at V and 6 bases at J, with 6 bases between the two ends. V gene TRBV19 combines with J gene TRBJ1-1; D gene uncertain. This material consisted of CD8+ T cells from cultured PBMCs, taken from culture after CMV antigen stimulation. The clonotype originates from a human donor in good health (CMV status not recorded). Some clones in this sample may be carry-over from other donors' samples. CDR3 residues: CASSIGRPEAFF. The CDR3 DNA reads as TGTGCCAGTAGTATAGGAAGGCCTGAAGCTTTCTTT.